These 21 T cell receptor beta chains came from one sample sequenced in a study of T cell responses to AZD1222 COVID-19 vaccine. Repertoires were generated with immunoSEQ multiplex PCR, while TCRdb's copy carries only in-frame clones and drops some. This table has approximately 100,000 clones, around 90% appearing once. The sequencing used peripheral blood, collected on day 0 of AZD1222 vaccination. The receptors originated from an adult in good health.

Only one count was recorded for this clone. DNA of the CDR3: TGTGCCAGTAGTACCTCATGGGCGGGCCCACAAGAGACCCAGTACTTC. As protein: CASSTSWAGPQETQYF. The J gene is TRBJ2-5, the V gene TRBV19; D might be TRBD2 (5 bases). Deletions cut 4 bases from V and 2 bases from J, with 17 bases between. The CDR3 has 16 residues. Germline V lookup: CDR1 LNHDA, CDR2 SQIVND (reference sequence).

This chain connects TRBV5-1 to TRBJ2-1, with D perhaps given as TRBD1 or TRBD2 (6 bases each). Germline CDR1 reads SGHRS; CDR2 reads YFSETQ. V was trimmed by 4 bases and J by 3 bases, leaving 23 bases between them. The CDR3 has 18 amino acids. The CDR3 DNA reads as TGCGCCAGCAGCGACGGGTCGGGGGCCCCAACCCGCTACAATGAGCAGTTCTTC. Its translation: CASSDGSGAPTRYNEQFF.

The rearrangement links TRBV19 to TRBJ1-1; D is ambiguous. The CDR3 sequence is 15 residues long. Germline values: CDR1 LNHDA, CDR2 SQIVND (reference sequence). V lost 5 bases, J lost 5 bases, and 18 bases lay in between. CDR3 protein: CASSPPQSGNTEAFF. CDR3 in DNA: TGTGCCAGTAGTCCCCCACAGTCGGGGAATACTGAAGCTTTCTTT.

This clone was counted a single time. The chain couples TRBV7-9 to TRBJ1-2, with D unresolved. CDR1 SEHNR and CDR2 FQNEAQ come from the germline V gene (reference sequence). The CDR3 runs 12 residues. The V end was cut by 1 base, the J end by 7 bases, with 7 bases between. CDR3 bases: TGTGCCAGCAGCTTAGAGGAGGGTGGCTACACCTTC. This gives the protein CASSLEEGGYTF.

The chain couples TRBV24-1 to TRBJ2-5; 9 nucleotides align to TRBD1. Germline CDR1 and CDR2: KGHDR and SFDVKD. CDR3 length equals 15 residues. Trimming took 5 bases from V and 3 from J; bases not matched to a gene: 6. DNA for the CDR3: TGTGCCACCAGTGCGGGGACAGGGAGGGAAGAGACCCAGTACTTC. Protein sequence: CATSAGTGREETQYF.

This chain uses TRBV28 with TRBJ1-2; D not resolved. Germline CDR1 reads MDHEN; CDR2 reads SYDVKM. The CDR3 contains 15 residues. Trimming removed 0 bases from V and 2 bases from J, with 10 bases in between. In DNA, the CDR3 is TGTGCCAGCAGTTTATGGGGCAGTGCAAACTATGGCTACACCTTC. Its translation is CASSLWGSANYGYTF.

The count of this clone is one. V and J are TRBV6-5 and TRBJ1-6; D not certain. Germline V gene sequence: CDR1 MNHEY, CDR2 SVGAGI. CDR3 size: 12 residues. The V end lost 2 bases, the J end lost 7 bases, and 3 bases lay between the germline ends. DNA of the CDR3: TGTGCCAGCAGTTACATCAATTCACCCCTCCACTTT. Protein product: CASSYINSPLHF.

The DNA for the CDR3 is TGTGCCAGCAGCCCGAGGACTAGCGGGAGGCAGTACTTC. It is translated as CASSPRTSGRQYF. The chain recombines TRBV12-3 or TRBV12-4 with TRBJ2-7, with TRBD2 matching 13 bases. The CDR3 runs to 13 residues. The V and J ends lost 6 bases and 9 bases, in that order; junction bases with no gene match: 5.

The DNA of the CDR3 is TGTGCCAGCAGTTTAAGACCTGAGCAGTTCTTC. Its translation is CASSLRPEQFF. The chain is built from TRBV12-3 or TRBV12-4 and TRBJ2-1; D uncertain. Trimming left V 2 bases short and J 9 bases short, with 5 bases between. The CDR3 has 11 amino acids.

V usage is TRBV9 and J usage is TRBJ2-2, with 12 bases fitting TRBD2. The V gene end was trimmed by 3 bases and the J gene end by 6 bases; junction bases not matched to a gene: 6. Germline V lookup: CDR1 SGDLS, CDR2 YYNGEE. The CDR3 has 16 residues. As DNA, the CDR3 is TGTGCCAGCAGCGGCACTAGCGGGAGGCCCGCCGGGGAGCTGTTTTTT. Its protein is CASSGTSGRPAGELFF.

The chain combines TRBV5-4 with TRBJ2-4; D is ambiguous. There are 13 residues in the CDR3. Germline lookup yields CDR1 SGHNT and CDR2 YYREEE (reference sequence). The V and J ends lost 4 bases and 7 bases respectively, with 12 bases between them. CDR3 sequence: CASSHHDGNIQYF. The CDR3 region has the DNA TGTGCCAGCAGCCACCACGATGGGAACATTCAGTACTTC.

The J gene is TRBJ1-3, the V gene TRBV6-5; D call uncertain. The CDR3 is made up of 15 amino acids. In germline, CDR1 is MNHEY, CDR2 SVGAGI. Trimming left V 6 bases short and J 6 bases short, with 18 bases between. CDR3 in amino acids: CASRGLGGLENTIYF. CDR3 nucleotides: TGTGCCAGCAGGGGCCTTGGAGGCTTGGAAAACACCATATATTTT.

J is TRBJ2-3 and V is TRBV30; D may match TRBD1 or TRBD2 (5 bases each). CDR3 length equals 13 residues. Germline V gene sequence: CDR1 GTSNPN, CDR2 SVGIG (reference sequence). V was cut by 0 bases and J by 5 bases, with 9 bases left in between. Here the CDR3 DNA reads TGTGCCTGGAGTGTACGGGGACGAGATACGCAGTATTTT. This gives the protein CAWSVRGRDTQYF. Complete variable domain (other parts from reference TRBV30 and TRBJ2-3): SQTIHQWPATLVQPVGSPLSLECTVEGTSNPNLYWYRQAAGRGLQLLFYSVGIGQISSEVPQNLSASRPQDRQFILSSKKLLLSDSGFYLCAWSVRGRDTQYFGPGTRLTVL.

The V and J genes are TRBV28 and TRBJ1-1; D call uncertain. The CDR3 consists of 12 residues. The germline V gene has CDR1 MDHEN and CDR2 SYDVKM. The V gene lost 8 bases and the J gene lost 8 bases, with 15 bases spanning the gap. CDR3 in amino acids: CASSPLIEEAFF. The CDR3 nucleotides read TGTGCCAGCTCCCCCCTGATCGAGGAAGCTTTCTTT.

V usage is TRBV27 and J usage is TRBJ2-1; D is unresolved. From germline, CDR1 is MNHEY and CDR2 SMNVEV (reference sequence). CDR3 length equals 13 residues. Trimming stripped 2 bases from V and 6 bases from J, with 8 bases between. The CDR3: CASSLGESNEQFF. The CDR3 coding sequence is TGTGCCAGCAGTTTAGGCGAATCCAATGAGCAGTTCTTC.

The CDR3 bases are TGTGCCAGCAGCCCGACTTGGAGAGGCAGCGAAGAGACCCAGTACTTC. Its protein is CASSPTWRGSEETQYF. The chain has TRBV5-4 and TRBJ2-5, with D unclear. The CDR3 runs to 16 residues. Trimming shortened V by 4 bases and J by 3 bases, and 19 bases separated the two germline ends. In germline, CDR1 is SGHNT, CDR2 YYREEE (reference sequence).

This chain connects TRBV7-9 to TRBJ2-2; D is perhaps TRBD1 (6 bases). This CDR3 has 15 amino acids. CDR1 and CDR2 from the germline V gene are SEHNR and FQNEAQ (reference sequence). V lost 0 bases, J lost 3 bases, and 8 bases lay in between. The CDR3 DNA reads as TGTGCCAGCAGCTTAGCAAGGGGGTACACCGGGGAGCTGTTTTTT. Protein product: CASSLARGYTGELFF.

The genes are TRBV28 and TRBJ2-7; 7 bases map to TRBD1. This CDR3 comprises 12 residues. Germline CDR1 and CDR2: MDHEN and SYDVKM. V gave up 3 bases and J gave up 4 bases; unmatched junction bases: 0. The CDR3 sequence is CASSLTGYEQYF. In DNA form, the CDR3 reads TGTGCCAGCAGTTTGACAGGGTACGAGCAGTACTTC.

The chain uses TRBV10-3 and TRBJ1-3, with D tentatively TRBD1 (6 bases). The germline CDR1 and CDR2 sequences are ENHRY and SYGVKD. The CDR3 consists of 15 residues. The germline V and J ends were trimmed by 7 bases and 4 bases, with 17 bases remaining between them. CDR3 sequence: CAINLTGKAGNTIYF. CDR3 nucleotide sequence: TGTGCCATCAATCTAACAGGGAAGGCAGGAAACACCATATATTTT.

V usage is TRBV27 and J usage is TRBJ1-5, with TRBD1 matching 10 bases. The germline CDR1 and CDR2 sequences are MNHEY and SMNVEV (reference sequence). V lost 4 bases and J lost 2; bases outside the gene matches: 2. The CDR3 has 15 residues. CDR3 protein: CASSSGTGGNQPQHF. The CDR3 coding sequence is TGTGCCAGCAGTTCCGGGACAGGGGGCAATCAGCCCCAGCATTTT.

The chain has TRBV24-1 and TRBJ2-2, with D perhaps matching TRBD1 or TRBD2 (5 bases each). The CDR3 covers 14 residues. Germline V gene lookup returns CDR1 KGHDR and CDR2 SFDVKD. The V and J ends lost 9 bases and 3 bases respectively, with 13 bases between them. This CDR3 reads CATGWGSYTGELFF. The CDR3 coding sequence is TGTGCCACCGGGTGGGGGTCGTACACCGGGGAGCTGTTTTTT.